Listed here are 20 T cell receptor beta chains from one sample, sequenced in a study of T cells after yellow fever vaccination. TCRdb fed the 5' RACE reads into MiXCR, producing one record per CDR3 protein. The data hold 200,000 to 300,000 distinct CDR3 sequences, with about 3.9% observed a single time. The source was PBMCs, collected 15 days after the yellow fever booster vaccination. The receptors stem from a man between 18 and 29 years old who received the YFV17D yellow fever vaccine.

This clonotype occurred many times. The J gene is TRBJ1-4, the V gene TRBV20-1; D is ambiguous. V was cut by 0 bases and J by 4 bases, with 15 bases left in between. This CDR3 is 16 amino acids long. Germline CDR1 is DFQATT and CDR2 is SNEGSKA (reference sequence). CDR3 region: CSARDGPATINEKLFF. CDR3 DNA sequence: TGCAGTGCTAGAGACGGGCCGGCGACTATTAATGAAAAACTGTTTTTT.

This clonotype was detected many times. The chain recombines TRBV7-2 with TRBJ1-2, with D maybe TRBD1 (6 bases). The ends were cut back, 1 base at V and 6 bases at J, with 21 bases in the middle. Germline V gives CDR1 SGHTA, CDR2 FQGNSA. CDR3 length: 17 amino acids. The DNA of the CDR3 is TGTGCCAGCAGCTTAGTGACCCCCCCGGGGGCCCACGATGGCTACACCTTC. Residues: CASSLVTPPGAHDGYTF. The full variable domain, in which reference TRBV7-2 and TRBJ1-2 provide the parts outside the CDR3, is GAGVSQSPSNKVTEKGKDVELRCDPISGHTALYWYRQSLGQGLEFLIYFQGNSAPDKSGLPSDRFSAERTGGSVSTLTIQRTQQEDSAVYLCASSLVTPPGAHDGYTFGSGTRLTVV.

Many counts were recorded for this clonotype. The chain links TRBV7-9 to TRBJ1-2; 9 bases line up with TRBD1. CDR3 length: 16 residues. V trimming: 4 bases; J trimming: 5 bases; junction bases outside the gene matches: 11. Germline V CDR1 and CDR2: SEHNR, FQNEAQ (reference sequence). The CDR3 DNA is TGTGCCAGCAGCTCCGGGACGGGACAGGGTATTTATGGCTACACCTTC. This encodes CASSSGTGQGIYGYTF.

This clonotype was counted at least ten times. One junction end does not reproduce the germline sequence, and a read error may be involved. The rearrangement links TRBV20-1 to TRBJ1-5, with 11 nucleotides matching TRBD1. The CDR3 has 17 amino acids. Germline V lookup: CDR1 DFQATT, CDR2 SNEGSKA (reference sequence). The CDR3 reads CSATGGTGGIDNKPQHF. The CDR3 DNA is TGCAGTGCTACAGGGGGGACAGGGGGAATCGACAATAAGCCCCAGCATTTT.

Many counts were recorded for this clonotype. The rearrangement links TRBV12-3 or TRBV12-4 to TRBJ2-7; possibly TRBD1 or TRBD2 for D (6 bases each). Trimming stripped 3 bases from V and 2 bases from J, with 8 bases between. The CDR3 contains 13 residues. The CDR3 spells CASSLGGPYEQYV. CDR3 in DNA: TGTGCCAGCAGTTTGGGGGGCCCCTACGAGCAGTACGTC.

This clonotype was seen at least ten times. The CDR3 spells CASSQDWGGRGYTF. The CDR3 DNA is TGCGCCAGCAGCCAAGACTGGGGGGGCCGAGGCTACACCTTC. The chain has TRBV4-1 and TRBJ1-2, with a tentative D call TRBD1 (6 bases). CDR3 size: 14 residues. V lost 0 bases and J 8 bases, leaving 13 bases between the germline ends. Germline lookup yields CDR1 MGHRA and CDR2 YSYEKL.

This clonotype was seen repeatedly, ten times or more. The rearrangement uses TRBV7-2 and TRBJ1-1; 8 bases are a match to TRBD1. Germline V gene lookup returns CDR1 SGHTA and CDR2 FQGNSA. The CDR3 spans 12 residues. With V trimmed by 1 base and J by 12 bases, 4 bases remained unmatched. CDR3 sequence reads: CASSLEDRATFF. DNA of the CDR3: TGTGCCAGCAGCTTAGAGGACAGGGCAACTTTCTTT.

This clonotype came up many times. The chain has TRBV5-1 and TRBJ1-2, with D maybe TRBD1 (5 bases). V gave up 4 bases and J gave up 0 bases, with 10 bases separating them. From germline, CDR1 is SGHRS and CDR2 YFSETQ. The CDR3 loop spans 14 amino acids. DNA of the CDR3: TGCGCCAGCAGCCTGGACACGTCTAACTATGGCTACACCTTC. This translates into CASSLDTSNYGYTF.

At least ten counts were recorded for this clonotype. This chain uses TRBV7-9 with TRBJ1-1, with D possibly matching TRBD1 (5 bases). The CDR3 runs 15 residues. Germline assignment: CDR1 SEHNR and CDR2 FQNEAQ (reference sequence). Trimming removed 5 bases at V and 4 bases at J, with 17 bases between. The CDR3 bases are TGTGCCAGCAGCCCTCAAAACCGACAGTTCACTGAAGCTTTCTTT. This sequence encodes CASSPQNRQFTEAFF.

This clonotype has at least ten counts. The rearrangement links TRBV5-1 to TRBJ1-3; D not certain. The CDR3 is 18 amino acids. Germline-derived CDR1 and CDR2 are SGHRS and YFSETQ. V was cut by 0 bases and J by 0 bases, with 16 bases left in between. CDR3 region: CASSLGHVGAVSGNTIYF. As DNA, the CDR3 is TGCGCCAGCAGCTTGGGGCATGTCGGCGCTGTCTCTGGAAACACCATATATTTT.

This clonotype was seen repeatedly, ten times or more. The chain links TRBV14 to TRBJ2-3; possible D gene TRBD1, 5 bases. The germline V and J ends were trimmed by 3 bases and 6 bases, with 7 bases remaining between them. The CDR3 has 12 residues. From germline, CDR1 is SGHDN and CDR2 FVKESK. The CDR3 nucleotides read TGTGCCAGCAGCCAGCAGGGTGATACGCAGTATTTT. Protein: CASSQQGDTQYF.

This clonotype was counted at least ten times. The genes are TRBV3-1 and TRBJ2-1, with D possibly being TRBD1 (5 bases). The germline gives CDR1 LGHDT, CDR2 YNNKEL (reference sequence). This CDR3 contains 14 residues. Trimming removed 4 bases at V and 10 bases at J, with 17 bases between. The CDR3 spells CASSRTMTDTEQFF. The DNA for the CDR3 is TGTGCCAGCAGCCGAACAATGACAGACACCGAGCAGTTCTTC.

This clonotype was seen many times. The chain couples TRBV11-2 to TRBJ2-7, with D hard to call. This CDR3 has 14 amino acids. Germline-derived CDR1 and CDR2 are SGHAT and FQNNGV. With 5 bases removed from V and 2 bases from J, the gap between germline ends came to 13 bases. DNA of the CDR3: TGTGCCAGCAGCCCACGGGCAGGCACCTACGAGCAGTACTTC. Its protein product is CASSPRAGTYEQYF.

This clonotype has ten or more counts. This rearrangement joins TRBV5-1 to TRBJ1-5; no firm D call. CDR1 SGHRS and CDR2 YFSETQ come from the germline V gene. Trimming removed 2 bases at V and 2 bases at J, with 20 bases between. This CDR3 has 18 amino acids. CDR3 DNA sequence: TGCGCCAGCAGCTTTATGCCTAGGTGGGCAGCGCGCAATCAGCCCCAGCATTTT. This translates into CASSFMPRWAARNQPQHF. Based on the CDR3 plus reference TRBV5-1 and TRBJ1-5, the full variable domain is KAGVTQTPRYLIKTRGQQVTLSCSPISGHRSVSWYQQTPGQGLQFLFEYFSETQRNKGNFPGRFSGRQFSNSRSEMNVSTLELGDSALYLCASSFMPRWAARNQPQHFGDGTRLSIL.

There are many counts of this clonotype. The V and J genes are TRBV9 and TRBJ2-4; D is perhaps TRBD2 (6 bases). Trimming removed 3 bases at V and 7 bases at J, with 11 bases between. This CDR3 contains 13 residues. Germline V gene sequence: CDR1 SGDLS, CDR2 YYNGEE. The CDR3 loop is CASSGSGENIQYF. CDR3 coding DNA: TGTGCCAGCAGCGGATCGGGGGAGAACATTCAGTACTTC.

This clonotype was counted between two and nine times. The rearrangement joins TRBV5-4 to TRBJ2-1; possibly TRBD2 for D (6 bases). V shed 4 bases and J shed 14 bases, with 22 bases lying between them. The CDR3 is 14 residues long. Germline CDR1 is SGHNT and CDR2 is YYREEE (reference sequence). CDR3 region: CASSPSGSHSEEFF. The CDR3 DNA is TGTGCCAGCAGCCCAAGCGGGTCCCACTCGGAGGAGTTCTTC.

This clonotype came up many times. V and J are TRBV20-1 and TRBJ1-2; 9 nucleotides agree with TRBD1. Germline values: CDR1 DFQATT, CDR2 SNEGSKA (reference sequence). With V trimmed by 3 bases and J by 7 bases, 9 bases remained unmatched. The CDR3 consists of 14 residues. CDR3 coding DNA: TGCAGTGCTAGTAAACAGGGGGCAATTCGTGGCTACACCTTC. This encodes CSASKQGAIRGYTF.

This clonotype was observed many times. The chain recombines TRBV12-3 or TRBV12-4 with TRBJ1-1, with D tentatively TRBD1 (6 bases). Trimming took 6 bases from V and 6 from J, leaving 17 bases between them. The CDR3 runs 14 residues. For the CDR3, the DNA is TGTGCCAGCAGCGCACAGGGAGGGTTGGCTGAAGCTTTCTTT. Amino acids: CASSAQGGLAEAFF.

This clonotype was found many times. The gene calls are TRBV10-3 and TRBJ2-1; possibly TRBD2 for D (7 bases). The V and J ends lost 7 bases and 9 bases respectively, with 19 bases between them. The CDR3 is 14 residues long. CDR1 and CDR2 (germline): ENHRY, SYGVKD. The CDR3 loop reads CAIMGGGLSGEQFF. DNA of the CDR3: TGTGCCATCATGGGCGGGGGCCTATCCGGTGAGCAGTTCTTC.

The V gene is TRBV5-6, the J gene TRBJ2-1, with a weak D call TRBD2 (7 bases). This CDR3 comprises 15 residues. Trimming took off 4 bases at V and 4 bases at J, with 15 bases between the two ends. CDR1 and CDR2 from the germline V gene are SGHDT and YYEEEE. Here the CDR3 DNA reads TGTGCCAGCAGCCTTTGGGGGGGCCGTTACAATGAGCAGTTCTTC. This codes for CASSLWGGRYNEQFF.